The 23 T cell receptor beta chains given below trace back to one sample, sequenced in a study of Graves' ophthalmopathy and Graves' hyperthyroidism. Amplifying from RNA transcripts, the study obtained TCR beta CDR3 regions. Second-round multiplex PCR came after first-round RT-PCR with HTBI primers. Via MiXCR, TCRdb re-called the multiplex PCR reads, giving one row per CDR3 protein. The sample lists almost 750,000 distinct CDR3 sequences, roughly 41% occurring once. The specimen was peripheral blood. The receptors derive from an adult man with Graves' ophthalmopathy.

The rearrangement links TRBV2 to TRBJ2-7; 8 bases agree with TRBD2. Looked up from germline, CDR1 is SNHLY and CDR2 is FYNNEI. V was clipped by 6 bases and J by 3 bases; unmatched bases: 7. This CDR3 spans 14 amino acids. The CDR3 protein is CASSQAGDGYEQYF. The CDR3 nucleotides are TGTGCCAGCAGCCAAGCGGGAGACGGCTACGAGCAGTACTTC.

This clonotype was found many times. The chain recombines TRBV7-9 with TRBJ1-2; D not resolved. The CDR3 runs 12 residues. Germline CDR1 reads SEHNR; CDR2 reads FQNEAQ (reference sequence). The V and J ends lost 5 bases and 3 bases respectively, with 7 bases between them. CDR3 coding DNA: TGTGCCAGCAGCCCCCATGACTATGGCTACACCTTC. It encodes CASSPHDYGYTF. Based on the CDR3 plus reference TRBV7-9 and TRBJ1-2, the full variable domain is DTGVSQNPRHKITKRGQNVTFRCDPISEHNRLYWYRQTLGQGPEFLTYFQNEAQLEKSRLLSDRFSAERPKGSFSTLEIQRTEQGDSAMYLCASSPHDYGYTFGSGTRLTVV.

The V gene is TRBV11-2, the J gene TRBJ2-5; D is perhaps TRBD1 (5 bases). Germline V gives CDR1 SGHAT, CDR2 FQNNGV. The ends were cut back, 1 base at V and 4 bases at J, with 13 bases in the middle. The CDR3 covers 15 residues. The CDR3 spells CASSLGMGRIETQYF. CDR3 in DNA: TGTGCCAGCAGCTTAGGAATGGGGCGCATAGAGACCCAGTACTTC. Full variable domain (missing parts from reference TRBV11-2 and TRBJ2-5): EAGVAQSPRYKIIEKRQSVAFWCNPISGHATLYWYQQILGQGPKLLIQFQNNGVVDDSQLPKDRFSAERLKGVDSTLKIQPAKLEDSAVYLCASSLGMGRIETQYFGPGTRLLVL.

The genes are TRBV10-3 and TRBJ1-5; the match to TRBD1 covers 7 bases. Germline CDR1 is ENHRY and CDR2 is SYGVKD. The V segment lost 3 bases and the J segment 4 bases; nucleotides outside the gene matches: 3. This CDR3 has 14 residues. The chain's CDR3 is CAISDEQGNQPQHF. CDR3 sequence (DNA): TGTGCCATCAGTGATGAACAGGGGAATCAGCCCCAGCATTTT.

V gene TRBV29-1 combines with J gene TRBJ2-3; 7 positions agree with TRBD2. Losses at the gene ends were 5 bases for V and 1 base for J; bases not matched to a gene: 3. The CDR3 consists of 13 residues. The germline gives CDR1 SQVTM, CDR2 ANQGSEA. The CDR3 bases are TGCAGCGTTCTGAGCGGGGGCACAGATACGCAGTATTTT. The encoded protein is CSVLSGGTDTQYF.

V gene TRBV9 combines with J gene TRBJ1-6; D gene uncertain. This CDR3 is 14 amino acids long. Trimming removed 4 bases at V and 13 bases at J, with 18 bases between. Germline assignment: CDR1 SGDLS and CDR2 YYNGEE. CDR3: CASSSGQVDRPLHF. The DNA of the CDR3 is TGTGCCAGCAGCTCCGGGCAGGTAGATCGTCCCCTCCACTTT.

This clonotype was seen a few times. The chain joins TRBV10-3 to TRBJ1-1, with 11 bases that match TRBD1. The CDR3 sequence is 15 residues long. Losses at the gene ends were 10 bases for V and 2 bases for J; bases not matched to a gene: 9. From germline, CDR1 is ENHRY and CDR2 SYGVKD. The CDR3 DNA reads TGTGCCAGCGAGGACAGGGGGCTCGCCAACACTGAAGCTTTCTTT. Translation: CASEDRGLANTEAFF.

The genes are TRBV20-1 and TRBJ2-7; the D is unclear. The CDR3 contains 13 residues. V lost 0 bases and J lost 7, with 13 bases in between. Germline V gene lookup returns CDR1 DFQATT and CDR2 SNEGSKA (reference sequence). The CDR3 region has the DNA TGCAGTGCTAGAGATTCTGCGGATCTGGAGCAGTACTTC. Amino acid sequence: CSARDSADLEQYF.

V and J are TRBV5-5 and TRBJ1-1; D is perhaps TRBD1 (6 bases). V lost 4 bases to trimming and J lost 3 bases, with 10 bases between them. The CDR3 contains 13 residues. Germline V CDR1 and CDR2: SGHKS, YYEKEE (reference sequence). Here the CDR3 DNA reads TGTGCCAGCAGCCTGGACAGTTACACTGAAGCTTTCTTT. It yields the protein CASSLDSYTEAFF.

The V gene is TRBV29-1, the J gene TRBJ1-4, with D tentatively TRBD1 (5 bases). Germline V CDR1 and CDR2: SQVTM, ANQGSEA. The CDR3 has 13 residues. V was clipped by 4 bases and J by 15 bases, with 21 bases between them. CDR3 amino acids: CSVVPGTLGAVFF. CDR3 DNA sequence: TGCAGCGTTGTACCGGGGACGTTAGGGGCGGTGTTTTTT.

The chain uses TRBV25-1 and TRBJ1-1, with 9 positions matching TRBD1. This CDR3 spans 15 amino acids. With 6 bases clipped from V and 7 bases from J, the junction kept 12 bases outside the gene matches. CDR1 is MGHDK, CDR2 SYGVNS, per germline. As DNA, the CDR3 is TGTGCCAGCAGCGACCGGACAGGGGCCCCCAATGAAGCTTTCTTT. Translating it yields CASSDRTGAPNEAFF.

This clonotype was recorded at least ten times. The chain links TRBV7-2 to TRBJ2-7; D unclear. Germline loops: CDR1 SGHTA, CDR2 FQGNSA. The CDR3 has 14 residues. V was clipped by 1 base and J by 3 bases, with 10 bases between them. CDR3 residues: CASSLDRQIYEQYF. The CDR3 region has the DNA TGTGCCAGCAGCTTAGATCGACAAATCTACGAGCAGTACTTC.

This clonotype was seen ten or more times. The genes are TRBV7-2 and TRBJ2-2; 7 bases align to TRBD2. Germline CDR1 is SGHTA and CDR2 is FQGNSA. This CDR3 has 16 amino acids. Unmatched junction bases numbered 9, after V lost 5 bases and J lost 3 bases. CDR3 residues: CASSPKVAGDTGELFF. The CDR3, as DNA: TGTGCCAGCAGCCCTAAGGTCGCGGGGGACACCGGGGAGCTGTTTTTT.

This clonotype was detected many times. The CDR3 nucleotides read TGTGCCAGCAGCTTTACTGAGACTGAAGCTTTCTTT. Its protein is CASSFTETEAFF. This chain uses TRBV7-9 with TRBJ1-1; D gene ambiguous. The CDR3 loop spans 12 amino acids. V gave up 3 bases and J gave up 5 bases, with 7 bases separating them. Germline V CDR1 and CDR2: SEHNR, FQNEAQ (reference sequence).

Remarks on this clonotype: With a much larger clone just one base away, this may be a read error. The gene calls are TRBV9 and TRBJ1-1; 7 nucleotides match TRBD1. The trim removed 7 bases at V and 2 bases at J, leaving 11 bases unmatched. This CDR3 is 15 amino acids long. Per the germline V gene, CDR1 is SGDLS and CDR2 is YYNGEE. This CDR3 is CASGRRGTVNTEAFF. CDR3 DNA: TGTGCCAGCGGTCGTCGCGGGACAGTTAACACTGAAGCTTTCTTT. Using reference TRBV9 and TRBJ1-1 for the parts outside the CDR3, the full variable domain is DSGVTQTPKHLITATGQRVTLRCSPRSGDLSVYWYQQSLDQGLQFLIQYYNGEERAKGNILERFSAQQFPDLHSELNLSSLELGDSALYFCASGRRGTVNTEAFFGQGTRLTVV.

The chain uses TRBV5-5 and TRBJ2-3; weak D call: TRBD2 (5 bases). CDR3 size: 11 residues. Trimming stripped 4 bases from V and 7 bases from J, with 7 bases between. CDR1 is SGHKS, CDR2 YYEKEE, per germline (reference sequence). CDR3 region: CASSPDYTQYF. DNA of the CDR3: TGTGCCAGCAGCCCGGACTATACGCAGTATTTT.

This clonotype was seen repeatedly, ten times or more. The chain employs TRBV7-9 and TRBJ1-2, with a weak D call TRBD1 (6 bases). This CDR3 contains 13 residues. Deletions cut 9 bases from V and 5 bases from J, with 16 bases between. Germline V gives CDR1 SEHNR, CDR2 FQNEAQ (reference sequence). CDR3 sequence (DNA): TGTGCCAGTAGTGTACAGGGTCCTTATGGCTACACCTTC. It specifies CASSVQGPYGYTF.

There are many counts of this clonotype. The chain carries TRBV19 and TRBJ2-5; weak D call: TRBD1 (6 bases). The CDR3 length is 14 residues. From germline, CDR1 is LNHDA and CDR2 SQIVND (reference sequence). The germline V and J ends were trimmed by 5 bases and 2 bases, with 12 bases remaining between them. CDR3 region: CASSPGTRQETQYF. Here the CDR3 DNA reads TGTGCCAGTAGTCCCGGGACAAGGCAAGAGACCCAGTACTTC. Variable domain in full (rest from reference TRBV19 and TRBJ2-5): DGGITQSPKYLFRKEGQNVTLSCEQNLNHDAMYWYRQDPGQGLRLIYYSQIVNDFQKGDIAEGYSVSREKKESFPLTVTSAQKNPTAFYLCASSPGTRQETQYFGPGTRLLVL.

The chain combines TRBV6-1 with TRBJ1-5; perhaps TRBD1 as D (5 bases). V dropped 7 bases and J dropped 4 bases, with 14 bases sitting between them. The CDR3 is 14 residues long. The germline V gene encodes CDR1 MNHNS and CDR2 SASEGT. The CDR3 loop reads CASTGAGQNQPQHF. The CDR3 bases are TGTGCCAGCACTGGGGCAGGGCAGAATCAGCCCCAGCATTTT.

As for this clonotype: At one end, the junction sequence differs from germline, possibly due to a read error. CDR3 DNA: TGTGCCATCAGCCCGGGACTAGATATCGAGCAGTACTTC. Protein sequence: CAISPGLDIEQYF. This chain joins TRBV7-6 and TRBJ2-7; 8 nucleotides align to TRBD2. Per germline, CDR1 SGHVS and CDR2 FNYEAQ. The length of the CDR3 is 13 residues.

This clonotype was recorded many times. This chain joins TRBV7-9 and TRBJ1-4, with 8 bases that match TRBD1. CDR1 is SEHNR, CDR2 FQNEAQ, per germline (reference sequence). The CDR3 runs 16 residues. V shed 5 bases and J 3 bases; nucleotides not matched to a gene: 8. As DNA, the CDR3 is TGTGCCAGCAGCGCGGACGACAGGGGTCCTAATGAAAAACTGTTTTTT. This sequence encodes CASSADDRGPNEKLFF. Full variable domain (missing parts from reference TRBV7-9 and TRBJ1-4): DTGVSQNPRHKITKRGQNVTFRCDPISEHNRLYWYRQTLGQGPEFLTYFQNEAQLEKSRLLSDRFSAERPKGSFSTLEIQRTEQGDSAMYLCASSADDRGPNEKLFFGSGTQLSVL.

This clonotype came up many times. This sequence joins TRBV2 and TRBJ1-1, with D unresolved. V was pared by 8 bases and J by 1 base, with 17 bases between. The CDR3 is 15 amino acids. CDR1 and CDR2 (germline): SNHLY, FYNNEI. Here the CDR3 reads CASVPTDGSNTEAFF. The CDR3 DNA reads as TGTGCCAGCGTACCTACGGATGGGTCGAACACTGAAGCTTTCTTT. The full variable domain, with the rest looked up from reference TRBV2 and TRBJ1-1, is EPEVTQTPSHQVTQMGQEVILRCVPISNHLYFYWYRQILGQKVEFLVSFYNNEISEKSEIFDDQFSVERPDGSNFTLKIRSTKLEDSAMYFCASVPTDGSNTEAFFGQGTRLTVV.

This clonotype was detected only a few times. The chain uses TRBV7-9 and TRBJ2-2; the D is unclear. CDR3 size: 16 residues. Deletions cut 6 bases from V and 5 bases from J, with 19 bases between. Germline values: CDR1 SEHNR, CDR2 FQNEAQ (reference sequence). CDR3 sequence reads: CASSPRSTLRTGELFF. The CDR3 DNA sequence: TGTGCCAGCAGTCCCCGATCTACCCTTCGAACCGGGGAGCTGTTTTTT.